The source of this T cell receptor beta chain is a study of CD8 T cells in ankylosing spondylitis. The CDR3 loop spans 14 amino acids. V gave up 0 bases and J gave up 2 bases, with 7 bases separating them. Germline loops: CDR1 SGHRS, CDR2 YFSETQ. In TCRdb, the 5' RACE reads were re-called with MiXCR into one record per CDR3 protein. The sample includes approximately 88,000 distinct CDR3 sequences, 8.5% to 9% of them seen just once. Broader study findings: Earlier literature documents some of the motif variants in reactive arthritis synovial fluid and blood.

This clonotype was recorded many times. What it recognizes is unknown. Sample: blood, either unsorted or a sorted T cell fraction (not recorded which). This TCR was sampled from a male donor with ankylosing spondylitis or in good health (not recorded which). The J gene is TRBJ2-3, the V gene TRBV5-1; no clear D. The CDR3 bases are TGCGCCAGCAGCTTGGATGGTTTCACAGATACGCAGTATTTT. This sequence encodes CASSLDGFTDTQYF.